The 6 T cell receptor beta chains in this list originate from one sample, sequenced in a study of T cell changes during pregnancy in multiple sclerosis. Data came from immunoSEQ multiplex PCR; TCRdb stores just in-frame clones and leaves some out. The table lists about 89,000 clones, just under 95% of them singletons. The specimen comprised peripheral blood, sampled in the third trimester of pregnancy. All receptors derive from a female donor with multiple sclerosis, enrolled in a pregnancy study.

The V call is TRBV2, the J call TRBJ2-1; D perhaps matches TRBD2 (5 bases). The V gene's germline CDR1 is SNHLY and CDR2 FYNNEI. Trimming removed 8 bases at V and 3 bases at J, with 5 bases between. The length of the CDR3 is 11 residues. The CDR3 region is CASRDYNEQFF. The CDR3 DNA reads TGTGCCAGCCGGGACTACAATGAGCAGTTCTTC.

The chain employs TRBV7-2 and TRBJ1-2, with TRBD1 as a possible D gene (5 bases). Trimming cost V 2 bases and J 10 bases, with 17 bases left between them. The CDR3 spans 14 residues. Germline V lookup: CDR1 SGHTA, CDR2 FQGNSA. CDR3 sequence reads: CASSLTVGGIDYTF. CDR3 DNA sequence: TGTGCCAGCAGCTTAACGGTGGGGGGAATCGACTACACCTTC.

This clone was observed a few times. The junction differs from germline at one of its ends, possibly a read error. The rearrangement joins TRBV30 to TRBJ1-1, with TRBD1 matching over 9 bases. The CDR3 spans 13 residues. Germline V gene sequence: CDR1 GTSNPN, CDR2 SVGIG (reference sequence). The CDR3 DNA reads TGTGCCTGGAGTGTAGGGGACAGGGCCCTTCGGGGCTTT. Protein: CAWSVGDRALRGF.

The V gene is TRBV7-9, the J gene TRBJ2-1; tentative D call: TRBD2 (6 bases). The germline V and J ends were trimmed by 1 base and 6 bases, with 10 bases remaining between them. Germline-derived CDR1 and CDR2 are SEHNR and FQNEAQ (reference sequence). CDR3 size: 14 residues. CDR3 DNA sequence: TGTGCCAGCAGCTTAGAAGGTAGCGGCAATGAGCAGTTCTTC. The encoded protein is CASSLEGSGNEQFF.

The chain employs TRBV5-1 and TRBJ2-3; the match to TRBD2 covers 10 bases. Germline assignment: CDR1 SGHRS and CDR2 YFSETQ. This CDR3 is 16 amino acids long. V lost 0 bases to trimming and J lost 1 base; unmatched junction nucleotides: 2. The CDR3 is CASSLGGTSGTDTQYF. The DNA for the CDR3 is TGCGCCAGCAGCTTGGGGGGGACTAGCGGCACAGATACGCAGTATTTT. Full variable domain (missing parts from reference TRBV5-1 and TRBJ2-3): KAGVTQTPRYLIKTRGQQVTLSCSPISGHRSVSWYQQTPGQGLQFLFEYFSETQRNKGNFPGRFSGRQFSNSRSEMNVSTLELGDSALYLCASSLGGTSGTDTQYFGPGTRLTVL.

This clone was detected only once. The genes are TRBV5-1 and TRBJ2-3, with 7 nucleotides matching TRBD2. Germline values: CDR1 SGHRS, CDR2 YFSETQ. V dropped 0 bases and J dropped 5; count of bases not matched to a gene: 12. The CDR3 contains 17 residues. The CDR3 DNA is TGCGCCAGCAGCTTGGCCAGCCTCGGGAGGCTGGGAGATACGCAGTATTTT. This translates into CASSLASLGRLGDTQYF.